The 27 T cell receptor beta chains presented below share a single source sample, sequenced in a study of T cell repertoires in cytomegalovirus infection. TCRdb recomputed calls from the reads with MiXCR, one row per CDR3 protein. The sample lists 650,000 to 900,000 distinct CDR3 sequences, 30% to 35% seen once, with over 10% in the top ten. These receptors' targets are unknown. The sequences come from cultured CD8+ T cells from PBMCs, collected from culture after CMV antigen stimulation. These receptors were taken from a human donor in good health (CMV status not recorded). Some clones in this sample may be carry-over from other donors' samples.

This clonotype was seen ten or more times. The chain has TRBV7-2 and TRBJ2-1; D might be TRBD2 (7 bases). V dropped 0 bases and J dropped 5 bases, with 11 bases sitting between them. Germline loops: CDR1 SGHTA, CDR2 FQGNSA. The CDR3 extends over 15 amino acids. The CDR3 spells CASSLARGAHNEQFF. The DNA for the CDR3 is TGTGCCAGCAGCTTAGCTCGGGGGGCCCACAATGAGCAGTTCTTC.

The chain has TRBV2 and TRBJ2-7, with 7 bases fitting TRBD1. The germline V gene has CDR1 SNHLY and CDR2 FYNNEI. CDR3 length: 17 residues. With V trimmed by 1 base and J by 7 bases, 16 bases remained unmatched. CDR3 protein: CASSEVDRPPASREQYF. For the CDR3, the DNA is TGTGCCAGCAGTGAAGTGGACAGGCCCCCAGCCTCTCGTGAGCAGTACTTC.

The chain employs TRBV7-3 and TRBJ2-7; D unresolved. V was pared by 1 base and J by 5 bases, with 15 bases between. The CDR3 contains 15 residues. Germline-derived CDR1 and CDR2 are SGHTA and FQGTGA. CDR3 sequence: CASSLKAFLGDEQYV. CDR3 coding DNA: TGTGCCAGCAGCTTAAAAGCTTTCCTTGGGGACGAGCAGTACGTC.

The chain joins TRBV20-1 to TRBJ2-1, with D perhaps TRBD1 (6 bases). CDR1 and CDR2 (germline): DFQATT, SNEGSKA (reference sequence). The CDR3 contains 14 residues. Trimming shortened V by 1 base and J by 5 bases, and 12 bases separated the two germline ends. The CDR3 sequence is CSARARGINNEQFF. The CDR3 nucleotides read TGCAGTGCTAGAGCCAGGGGAATCAACAATGAGCAGTTCTTC.

The chain uses TRBV6-5 and TRBJ2-3, with 9 bases fitting TRBD2. CDR1 and CDR2 (germline): MNHEY, SVGAGI. This CDR3 contains 18 residues. The trim removed 2 bases at V and 4 bases at J, leaving 13 bases unmatched. CDR3 sequence (DNA): TGTGCCAGCAGTTACGGGCGTACGAGCGGGGGGCCTTCAGATACGCAGTATTTT. This codes for CASSYGRTSGGPSDTQYF.

This clonotype was counted between two and nine times. The V call is TRBV19, the J call TRBJ2-2; D tentatively reads TRBD1 or TRBD2 (5 bases each). Trimming took off 10 bases at V and 0 bases at J, with 18 bases between the two ends. CDR3 length: 16 amino acids. From germline, CDR1 is LNHDA and CDR2 SQIVND (reference sequence). The CDR3 nucleotides read TGTGCCATACGGGACGGATCGTTCGCGAACACCGGGGAGCTGTTTTTT. Translation: CAIRDGSFANTGELFF. Looking up the rest from reference TRBV19 and TRBJ2-2 gives the full variable domain: DGGITQSPKYLFRKEGQNVTLSCEQNLNHDAMYWYRQDPGQGLRLIYYSQIVNDFQKGDIAEGYSVSREKKESFPLTVTSAQKNPTAFYLCAIRDGSFANTGELFFGEGSRLTVL.

V usage is TRBV12-3 or TRBV12-4 and J usage is TRBJ2-5, with TRBD1 as a possible D gene (6 bases). Trimming cost V 6 bases and J 5 bases, with 13 bases left between them. The CDR3 runs to 13 residues. CDR3 region: CASSHTRGETQYF. The CDR3 nucleotides read TGTGCCAGCAGCCATACTAGGGGGGAGACCCAGTACTTC.

The gene calls are TRBV6-1 and TRBJ2-7; D ambiguous. Germline V gives CDR1 MNHNS, CDR2 SASEGT. This CDR3 is built from 17 residues. The V gene lost 1 base and the J gene lost 5 bases, with 21 bases spanning the gap. The CDR3 spells CASSEEGKGFLAHEQYV. The DNA of the CDR3 is TGTGCCAGCAGTGAAGAAGGAAAGGGTTTCCTGGCCCACGAGCAGTACGTC.

The chain has TRBV19 and TRBJ2-1; D gene ambiguous. CDR3 length: 14 residues. Trimming removed 9 bases at V and 0 bases at J, with 12 bases between. Germline CDR1 LNHDA, CDR2 SQIVND (reference sequence). The CDR3 is CASGRWISYNEQFF. The CDR3 DNA sequence: TGTGCCAGCGGACGGTGGATCTCCTACAATGAGCAGTTCTTC. The whole variable domain, remainder taken from reference TRBV19 and TRBJ2-1, is DGGITQSPKYLFRKEGQNVTLSCEQNLNHDAMYWYRQDPGQGLRLIYYSQIVNDFQKGDIAEGYSVSREKKESFPLTVTSAQKNPTAFYLCASGRWISYNEQFFGPGTRLTVL.

V usage is TRBV28 and J usage is TRBJ2-5, with D uncertain. The V and J ends lost 4 bases and 5 bases respectively, with 11 bases between them. The CDR3 length is 13 residues. Germline V gene sequence: CDR1 MDHEN, CDR2 SYDVKM. The CDR3 sequence is CASSWSVRETQYF. CDR3 nucleotides: TGTGCCAGCAGTTGGTCGGTCCGGGAGACCCAGTACTTC.

With respect to this clonotype: Compared with germline, one end of the junction differs, possibly owing to a read error. This rearrangement joins TRBV7-6 to TRBJ2-7, with 12 bases aligning to TRBD1. The CDR3 extends over 15 amino acids. Germline V gene lookup returns CDR1 SGHVS and CDR2 FNYEAQ. CDR3 protein: CASSQSGTGGYDQYF. The CDR3, as DNA: TGTGCCAGCAGCCAATCCGGGACAGGGGGCTACGATCAGTACTTC.

The table lists this clonotype with a few counts. The rearrangement uses TRBV6-5 and TRBJ1-1, with 7 bases matching TRBD1. V was pared by 4 bases and J by 0 bases, with 14 bases of the junction left unmatched. Per the germline V gene, CDR1 is MNHEY and CDR2 is SVGAGI. The CDR3 is 18 residues long. The CDR3 protein is CASSSLSGTAIMNTEAFF. Here the CDR3 DNA reads TGTGCCAGCAGTTCGTTATCCGGGACAGCCATAATGAACACTGAAGCTTTCTTT.

The genes are TRBV19 and TRBJ2-5; 11 bases agree with TRBD2. The CDR3 runs 17 residues. Germline V gene lookup returns CDR1 LNHDA and CDR2 SQIVND (reference sequence). With V trimmed by 3 bases and J by 2 bases, 8 bases remained unmatched. The CDR3 protein is CASSMEWLAGGQETQYF. The CDR3 DNA reads as TGTGCCAGTAGTATGGAGTGGCTAGCGGGGGGACAAGAGACCCAGTACTTC.

This sequence joins TRBV4-2 and TRBJ1-1; no reliable D call. The CDR3 runs 14 residues. The germline CDR1 and CDR2 sequences are LGHNA and YNFKEQ. V lost 2 bases to trimming and J lost 2 bases, with 9 bases between them. CDR3 coding DNA: TGTGCCAGCAGCCAACCTCAGGTAAACACTGAAGCTTTCTTT. It is translated as CASSQPQVNTEAFF.

The chain recombines TRBV19 with TRBJ1-2; D gene unclear. This CDR3 has 14 residues. The ends were cut back, 1 base at V and 6 bases at J, with 12 bases in the middle. The germline V gene encodes CDR1 LNHDA and CDR2 SQIVND (reference sequence). In nucleotides, the CDR3 is TGTGCCAGTAGTATAGGCGGGGATTCGGATGGCTACACCTTC. This translates into CASSIGGDSDGYTF.

This clonotype was seen more than once but under ten times. This chain's CDR3 is CASSLYSVTEAFF. The CDR3 DNA sequence: TGTGCCAGCAGTTTATACTCCGTAACTGAAGCTTTCTTT. V gene TRBV27 combines with J gene TRBJ1-1, with D hard to call. The V and J ends lost 1 base and 5 bases respectively, with 8 bases between them. Germline V lookup: CDR1 MNHEY, CDR2 SMNVEV (reference sequence). The CDR3 extends over 13 amino acids.

This chain links TRBV3-1 with TRBJ2-7, with TRBD2 matching over 7 bases. Per germline, CDR1 LGHDT and CDR2 YNNKEL (reference sequence). This CDR3 is built from 15 residues. V lost 0 bases and J lost 7; bases outside the gene matches: 9. The chain's CDR3 is CASSQESAGGLEQYF. DNA for the CDR3: TGTGCCAGCAGCCAAGAGTCGGCCGGGGGGTTAGAGCAGTACTTC.

The chain combines TRBV7-9 with TRBJ1-2, with a weak D call TRBD1 (5 bases). CDR3 length: 18 residues. In germline, CDR1 is SEHNR, CDR2 FQNEAQ (reference sequence). With 5 bases removed from V and 0 bases from J, the gap between germline ends came to 22 bases. The CDR3 nucleotides read TGTGCCAGCAGCCCGTTATCGGGAGCCTCCAGGGCTAACTATGGCTACACCTTC. It is translated as CASSPLSGASRANYGYTF. Full variable domain (missing parts from reference TRBV7-9 and TRBJ1-2): DTGVSQNPRHKITKRGQNVTFRCDPISEHNRLYWYRQTLGQGPEFLTYFQNEAQLEKSRLLSDRFSAERPKGSFSTLEIQRTEQGDSAMYLCASSPLSGASRANYGYTFGSGTRLTVV.

The chain joins TRBV5-1 to TRBJ2-1; tentatively, D is TRBD2 (6 bases). Trimming removed 1 base at V and 9 bases at J, with 17 bases between. From germline, CDR1 is SGHRS and CDR2 YFSETQ. The CDR3 spans 15 residues. Here the CDR3 reads CASSLRRGSKSEQFF. The CDR3 DNA is TGCGCCAGCAGCTTGCGGCGGGGAAGCAAAAGTGAGCAGTTCTTC.

This clonotype appeared once. V gene TRBV6-2 or TRBV6-3 combines with J gene TRBJ2-7; D unclear. Trimming removed 0 bases at V and 0 bases at J, with 12 bases between. The CDR3 runs to 16 residues. CDR1 and CDR2 from the germline V gene are MNHEY and SVGEGT. CDR3 sequence reads: CASSYSRAGGSYEQYV. The CDR3 DNA reads as TGTGCCAGCAGTTACTCCCGGGCAGGTGGCTCCTACGAGCAGTACGTC.

This clonotype has a handful of counts. The chain couples TRBV4-1 to TRBJ1-6, with D tentatively TRBD1 (5 bases). The V end lost 3 bases, the J end lost 5 bases, and 14 bases lay between the germline ends. This CDR3 has 16 amino acids. CDR1 MGHRA and CDR2 YSYEKL come from the germline V gene. The CDR3 region has the DNA TGCGCCAGCAGCCAGGAGTGGGGACGGAATAATTCACCCCTCCACTTT. Its protein is CASSQEWGRNNSPLHF.

The CDR3 DNA follows: TGCAGTGCGGGATCGGGGACAGGGATCGGCGAGCAGTACTTC. The encoded protein is CSAGSGTGIGEQYF. The rearrangement links TRBV20-1 to TRBJ2-7; 9 nucleotides agree with TRBD1. The trim removed 6 bases at V and 6 bases at J, leaving 12 bases unmatched. The CDR3 is 14 amino acids. CDR1 is DFQATT, CDR2 SNEGSKA, per germline (reference sequence).

The J gene is TRBJ1-2, the V gene TRBV6-1; 7 bases line up with TRBD1. Trimming cost V 3 bases and J 4 bases; bases outside gene matches: 2. Germline V gene lookup returns CDR1 MNHNS and CDR2 SASEGT. CDR3 size: 13 residues. CDR3 nucleotide sequence: TGTGCCAGCAGTGATGGGGACAGCTATGGCTACACCTTC. Translating it yields CASSDGDSYGYTF.

J is TRBJ1-1 and V is TRBV10-3; D is undetermined. CDR1 and CDR2 (germline): ENHRY, SYGVKD. V shed 8 bases and J shed 6 bases, with 10 bases lying between them. There are 11 residues in the CDR3. DNA for the CDR3: TGTGCCATCTCGGGCTCAGCTGAAGCTTTCTTT. Translating gives CAISGSAEAFF.

This clonotype appeared a few times. V gene TRBV14 combines with J gene TRBJ2-7; unclear D gene. The CDR3 is 12 residues long. Trimming removed 3 bases at V and 4 bases at J, with 7 bases between. Germline CDR1 and CDR2: SGHDN and FVKESK. The CDR3 coding sequence is TGTGCCAGCAGCCACATGGGATACGAGCAGTACTTC. It translates to CASSHMGYEQYF.

The chain joins TRBV10-3 to TRBJ2-2; 10 nucleotides agree with TRBD1. Germline V gives CDR1 ENHRY, CDR2 SYGVKD. The CDR3 totals 14 residues. The J segment lost 4 bases and the V segment lost 10 bases, leaving 6 bases of the junction unmatched. The CDR3 DNA sequence: TGTGCCACCACGGACAGGGGGGCCACCGGGGAGCTGTTTTTT. As protein: CATTDRGATGELFF.

This clonotype was counted ten times or more. Sequence at one end of the junction differs from germline and may be a read error. J is TRBJ2-7 and V is TRBV5-1; unclear D gene. Germline-derived CDR1 and CDR2 are SGHRS and YFSETQ. The CDR3 sequence is 11 residues long. The CDR3 loop reads CASSLEGEQYF. CDR3 coding DNA: TGTGCCAGCAGCTTAGAAGGCGAGCAGTACTTC.